Here is one TCR beta chain with its context. Its antigen is currently unknown. RNA, at roughly 0.5 to 1 ug, was reverse transcribed with random hexamers. With immunoSEQ multiplex PCR, TCR beta CDR3 was amplified across 54 Vbeta and 13 Jbeta. TCRdb re-analysed the immunoSEQ multiplex PCR reads in MiXCR, keeping a single row per CDR3 protein. The sample has more than 65,000 distinct CDR3 sequences, over 90% seen once. These data belong to a study of CD8 T cells in Susac syndrome. Study details: Clinically active disease was present in more than five of the sequenced Susac syndrome patients. Roughly 8 of these patients were in remission.

In germline, CDR1 is SGHAT, CDR2 FQNNGV. The CDR3 totals 14 residues. The germline V and J ends were trimmed by 0 bases and 8 bases, with 11 bases remaining between them. General study findings and limits: Among people with Susac, CD8+ clonal expansion was greatest in TEMRA cells and active patients.

This sequence joins TRBV11-2 and TRBJ2-1; TRBD2 is a possible D gene (6 bases). Sequenced: CD8+ T cells from PBMCs. The receptor was isolated from a human donor with Susac syndrome. CDR3 protein: CASSLDVGGDEQFF. The CDR3 DNA sequence: TGTGCCAGCAGCTTAGATGTAGGAGGGGATGAGCAGTTCTTC. Drawing the rest from reference TRBV11-2 and TRBJ2-1, the complete variable domain is EAGVAQSPRYKIIEKRQSVAFWCNPISGHATLYWYQQILGQGPKLLIQFQNNGVVDDSQLPKDRFSAERLKGVDSTLKIQPAKLEDSAVYLCASSLDVGGDEQFFGPGTRLTVL.